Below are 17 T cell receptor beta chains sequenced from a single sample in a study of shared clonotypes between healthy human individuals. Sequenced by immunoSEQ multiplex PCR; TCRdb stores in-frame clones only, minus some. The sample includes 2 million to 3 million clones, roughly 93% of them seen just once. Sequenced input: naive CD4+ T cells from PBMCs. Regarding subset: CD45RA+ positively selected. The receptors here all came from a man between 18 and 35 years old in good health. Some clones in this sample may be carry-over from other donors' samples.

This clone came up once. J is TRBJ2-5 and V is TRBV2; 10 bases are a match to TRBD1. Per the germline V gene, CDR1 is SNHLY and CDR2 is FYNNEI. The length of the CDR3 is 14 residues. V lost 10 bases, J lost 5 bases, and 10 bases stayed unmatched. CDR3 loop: CATQGDRGWETQYF. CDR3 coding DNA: TGTGCCACCCAGGGGGACAGGGGCTGGGAGACCCAGTACTTC.

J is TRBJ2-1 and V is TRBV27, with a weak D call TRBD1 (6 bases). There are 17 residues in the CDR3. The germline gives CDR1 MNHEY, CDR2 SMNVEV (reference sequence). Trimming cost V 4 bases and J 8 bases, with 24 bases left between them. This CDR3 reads CASSSDTGFFGRDEQFF. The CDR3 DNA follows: TGTGCCAGCAGTTCCGATACAGGGTTTTTCGGTAGGGATGAGCAGTTCTTC.

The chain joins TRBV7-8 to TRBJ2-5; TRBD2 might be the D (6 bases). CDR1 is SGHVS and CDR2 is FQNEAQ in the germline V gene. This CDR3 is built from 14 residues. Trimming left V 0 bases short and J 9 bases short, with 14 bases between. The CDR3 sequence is CASSLALGGRAQYF. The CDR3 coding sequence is TGTGCCAGCAGCTTAGCGTTGGGGGGTAGGGCCCAGTACTTC.

In nucleotides, the CDR3 is TGCGCCAGCAGCCACGGACAGGGGGCAATTCGGGACGAGCAGTACTTC. Its protein is CASSHGQGAIRDEQYF. The genes are TRBV5-1 and TRBJ2-7, with TRBD1 matching 11 bases. The CDR3 spans 16 residues. In germline, CDR1 is SGHRS, CDR2 YFSETQ. Trimming cost V 4 bases and J 5 bases; bases outside gene matches: 11.

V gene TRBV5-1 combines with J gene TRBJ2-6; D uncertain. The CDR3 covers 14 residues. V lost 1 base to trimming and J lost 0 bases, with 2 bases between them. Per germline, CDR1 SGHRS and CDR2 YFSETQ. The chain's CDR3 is CASSLFSGANVLTF. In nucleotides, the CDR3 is TGCGCCAGCAGCTTGTTCTCTGGGGCCAACGTCCTGACTTTC.

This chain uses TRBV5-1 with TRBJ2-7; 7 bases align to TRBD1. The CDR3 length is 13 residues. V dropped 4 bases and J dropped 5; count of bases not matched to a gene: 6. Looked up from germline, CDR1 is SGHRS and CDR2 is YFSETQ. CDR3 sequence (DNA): TGCGCCAGCAGCGTTAACAGGGGAAACGAGCAGTACTTC. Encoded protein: CASSVNRGNEQYF.

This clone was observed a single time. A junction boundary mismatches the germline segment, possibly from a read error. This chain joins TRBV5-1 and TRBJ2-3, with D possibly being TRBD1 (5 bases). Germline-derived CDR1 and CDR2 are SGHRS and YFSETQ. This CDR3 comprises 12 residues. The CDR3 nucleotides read TGCGCCAGCAGCGGTGGGCCGCTCGACAGAAGATTT. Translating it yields CASSGGPLDRRF.

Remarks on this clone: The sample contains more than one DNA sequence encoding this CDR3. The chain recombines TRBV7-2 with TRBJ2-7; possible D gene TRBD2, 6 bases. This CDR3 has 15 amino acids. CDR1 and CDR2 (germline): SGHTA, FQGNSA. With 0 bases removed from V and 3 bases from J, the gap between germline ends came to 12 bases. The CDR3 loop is CASSLAGTQSYEQYF. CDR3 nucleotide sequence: TGTGCCAGCAGCTTAGCAGGGACTCAGAGCTACGAGCAGTACTTC.

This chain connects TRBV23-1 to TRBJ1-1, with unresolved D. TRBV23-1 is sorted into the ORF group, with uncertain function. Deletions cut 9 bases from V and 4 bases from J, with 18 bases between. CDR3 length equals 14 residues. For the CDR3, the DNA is TGCGCCAGTTTTCGGTCCCAATTGGTCACTGAAGCTTTCTTT. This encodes CASFRSQLVTEAFF.

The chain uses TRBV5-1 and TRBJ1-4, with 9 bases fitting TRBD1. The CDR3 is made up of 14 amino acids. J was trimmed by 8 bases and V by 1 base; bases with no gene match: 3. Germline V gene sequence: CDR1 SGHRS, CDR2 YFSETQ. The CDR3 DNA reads TGCGCCAGCAGCTTGTTCGGGACAGGGGAAAAACTGTTTTTT. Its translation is CASSLFGTGEKLFF.

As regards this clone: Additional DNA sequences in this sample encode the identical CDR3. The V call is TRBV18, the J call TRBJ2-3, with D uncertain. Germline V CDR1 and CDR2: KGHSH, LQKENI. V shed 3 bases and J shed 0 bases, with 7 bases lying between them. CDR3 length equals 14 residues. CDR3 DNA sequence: TGTGCCAGCTCACCGGGAACTAGCACAGATACGCAGTATTTT. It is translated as CASSPGTSTDTQYF.

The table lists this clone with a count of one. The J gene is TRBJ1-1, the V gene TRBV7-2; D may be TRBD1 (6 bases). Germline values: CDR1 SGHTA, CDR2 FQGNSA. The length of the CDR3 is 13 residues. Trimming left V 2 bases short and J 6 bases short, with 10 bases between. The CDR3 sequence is CASSLSRGPEAFF. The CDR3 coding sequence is TGTGCCAGCAGCTTATCCAGGGGACCTGAAGCTTTCTTT.

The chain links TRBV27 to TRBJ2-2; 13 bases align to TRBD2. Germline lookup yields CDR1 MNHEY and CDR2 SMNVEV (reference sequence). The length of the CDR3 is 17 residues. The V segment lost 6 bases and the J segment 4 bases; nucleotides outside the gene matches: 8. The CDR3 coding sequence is TGTGCCAGCAGACGGACTAGCGGGAGTTTCGGCACCGGGGAGCTGTTTTTT. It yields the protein CASRRTSGSFGTGELFF.

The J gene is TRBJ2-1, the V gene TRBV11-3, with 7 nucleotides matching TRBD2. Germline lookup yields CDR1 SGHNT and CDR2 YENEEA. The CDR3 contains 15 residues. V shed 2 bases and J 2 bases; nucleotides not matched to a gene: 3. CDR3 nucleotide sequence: TGTGCCAGCAGCTTATCCGGGACTACCTACAATGAGCAGTTCTTC. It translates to CASSLSGTTYNEQFF.

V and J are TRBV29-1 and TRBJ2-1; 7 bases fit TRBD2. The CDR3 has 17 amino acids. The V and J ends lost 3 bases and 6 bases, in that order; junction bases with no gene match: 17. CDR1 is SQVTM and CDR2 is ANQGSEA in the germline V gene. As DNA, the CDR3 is TGCAGCGTTGACTTTTTGGGAGGAGCGGGAACATTCAATGAGCAGTTCTTC. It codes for CSVDFLGGAGTFNEQFF.

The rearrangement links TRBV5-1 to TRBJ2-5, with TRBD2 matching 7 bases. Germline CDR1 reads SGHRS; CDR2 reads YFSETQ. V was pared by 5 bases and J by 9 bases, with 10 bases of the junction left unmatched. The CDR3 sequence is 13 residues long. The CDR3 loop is CASSTAGVEAQYF. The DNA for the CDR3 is TGCGCCAGCAGTACCGCGGGAGTGGAGGCCCAGTACTTC.

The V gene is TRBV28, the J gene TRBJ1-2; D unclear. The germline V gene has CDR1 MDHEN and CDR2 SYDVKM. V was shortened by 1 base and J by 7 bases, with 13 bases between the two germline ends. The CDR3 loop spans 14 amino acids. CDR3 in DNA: TGTGCCAGCAGTTTATCGGATGGGGTGGGTGGCTACACCTTC. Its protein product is CASSLSDGVGGYTF.